This T cell receptor beta chain was sequenced in a study of T-cell reconstitution after alpha-beta-depleted transplantation in children. Overall study results and limits: Several hundred expanded graft clones reportedly supplied alpha-beta T cells about two months after transplant. For some patients, TCRbeta diversity was high at day 60 because of recipient T cells and thymic progenitors that survived.

Preparation of the TCRbeta library used unique molecular identifiers. Via MiXCR, TCRdb re-called the PCR reads, giving one row per CDR3 protein. The sample carries almost 500,000 distinct CDR3 sequences, roughly a tenth recorded once. This clonotype was observed a few times. The antigen remains undetermined. The CDR3 is 15 amino acids. Unmatched junction bases numbered 11, after V lost 7 bases and J lost 3 bases. Germline CDR1 is MNHEY and CDR2 is SVGAGI. The TCR comes from a child younger than 10 with inherited bone marrow failure, due to receive a stem cell transplant. The specimen was PBMCs, collected before TCRalphabeta/CD19-depleted stem cell transplant. The chain links TRBV6-5 to TRBJ1-2, with 7 positions matching TRBD1. CDR3 bases: TGTGCCAGCACTCACCGAGAACAGGGGCACTATGGCTACACCTTC. Amino acids: CASTHREQGHYGYTF.